Following are 17 T cell receptor beta chains from one sample sequenced in a study of blood T cell repertoires in COVID-19. Repertoires were generated with immunoSEQ multiplex PCR, while TCRdb's copy carries only in-frame clones and drops some. This sample has 250,000 to 400,000 clones, with approximately 88% found just once. Source material: peripheral blood. Receptor source: a woman aged 25 to 39 with COVID-19, enrolled during active disease.

The chain combines TRBV7-8 with TRBJ2-5; D is possibly TRBD2 (5 bases). The CDR3 contains 14 residues. V was shortened by 0 bases and J by 4 bases, with 9 bases between the two germline ends. Germline CDR1 is SGHVS and CDR2 is FQNEAQ. The CDR3 coding sequence is TGTGCCAGCAGCTTAGCGCGGGTGTTAGAGACCCAGTACTTC. Translated, it gives CASSLARVLETQYF.

The chain is built from TRBV3-1 (or the pseudogene TRBV3-2) and TRBJ1-1, with D tentatively TRBD1 (6 bases). The V and J ends lost 1 base and 0 bases respectively, with 24 bases between them. Germline V gene lookup returns CDR1 LGHDT and CDR2 YNNKEL (reference sequence). The CDR3 has 20 amino acids. CDR3 protein: CASSQGRDTSKAHMNTEAFF. The CDR3 DNA is TGTGCCAGCAGCCAAGGCCGGGACACCTCGAAGGCCCACATGAACACTGAAGCTTTCTTT.

The CDR3 sequence is CASSHAGTGGLETQYF. Written as DNA, the CDR3 is TGCGCCAGCAGTCATGCCGGGACAGGGGGCTTGGAGACCCAGTACTTC. The chain couples TRBV23-1 to TRBJ2-5, with 12 bases fitting TRBD1. TRBV23-1 is classed as an ORF, of uncertain function. V lost 3 bases, J lost 5 bases, and 7 bases stayed unmatched. The CDR3 contains 16 residues.

The gene calls are TRBV21-1 and TRBJ2-3; TRBD1 is the table's D call, not checked against the DNA. TRBV21-1 is assigned pseudogene status. This CDR3 is built from 18 residues. CDR3 in DNA: TGTGCCAGCAGCAAAGGGCGGAAGGGGGCTTTTTACACAGATACGCAGTATTTT. Encoded protein: CASSKGRKGAFYTDTQYF.

The chain has TRBV19 and TRBJ2-3; the match to TRBD1 covers 9 bases. After removal of 5 bases from V and 2 bases from J, the junction contained 14 bases not matched to a gene. Germline values: CDR1 LNHDA, CDR2 SQIVND (reference sequence). The CDR3 spans 18 residues. CDR3 sequence reads: CASSHQSGTGTNTDTQYF. The CDR3 nucleotides read TGTGCCAGTAGTCACCAATCCGGGACAGGGACCAACACAGATACGCAGTATTTT.

This clone has a handful of counts. The rearrangement joins TRBV6-6 to TRBJ1-1, with D possibly being TRBD1 (5 bases). The V gene lost 5 bases and the J gene lost 2 bases, with 21 bases spanning the gap. The CDR3 sequence is 17 residues long. From germline, CDR1 is MNHNY and CDR2 SVGAGI (reference sequence). CDR3 nucleotide sequence: TGTGCCAGCAGTCTAGACAGTAGAGGAGTAGAAAACACTGAAGCTTTCTTT. Its translation is CASSLDSRGVENTEAFF.

J is TRBJ2-5 and V is TRBV29-1, with D perhaps TRBD1 (7 bases). Trimming stripped 7 bases from V and 5 bases from J, with 14 bases between. CDR1 is SQVTM, CDR2 ANQGSEA, per germline. There are 12 residues in the CDR3. CDR3 sequence: CSGRGAVETQYF. CDR3 DNA: TGCAGCGGCAGGGGGGCCGTCGAGACCCAGTACTTC.

The chain uses TRBV5-1 and TRBJ1-4; D gene uncertain. V lost 1 base and J lost 6, with 10 bases in between. The CDR3 runs to 14 residues. Germline-derived CDR1 and CDR2 are SGHRS and YFSETQ. The CDR3 here is CASSLSRSDEKLFF. CDR3 DNA: TGCGCCAGCAGCTTGAGCCGGTCGGATGAAAAACTGTTTTTT.

This chain links TRBV27 with TRBJ1-2; a possible D gene is TRBD1 (6 bases). The CDR3 is 14 amino acids. Germline V gene lookup returns CDR1 MNHEY and CDR2 SMNVEV (reference sequence). Trimming pared 8 bases from V and 4 bases from J, leaving 17 bases between. The CDR3 spells CASGPTGIGYGYTF. The CDR3 coding sequence is TGTGCCAGCGGACCTACAGGGATAGGCTATGGCTACACCTTC.

The chain combines TRBV11-2 with TRBJ1-1; possible D gene TRBD1, 6 bases. Trimming shortened V by 5 bases and J by 7 bases, and 14 bases separated the two germline ends. This CDR3 is built from 13 residues. CDR1 is SGHAT and CDR2 is FQNNGV in the germline V gene. CDR3 amino acids: CASSPGQPFEAFF. The CDR3 nucleotides read TGTGCCAGCAGCCCAGGACAGCCCTTTGAAGCTTTCTTT.

In its sample, this clone was seen many times. The CDR3: CASSEDPGQNTGELFF. The CDR3 nucleotides are TGTGCCAGCAGTGAGGACCCGGGACAGAACACCGGGGAGCTGTTTTTT. This chain links TRBV6-1 with TRBJ2-2, with D maybe TRBD1 (6 bases). V was shortened by 3 bases and J by 1 base, with 12 bases between the two germline ends. The germline CDR1 and CDR2 sequences are MNHNS and SASEGT. The CDR3 is 16 amino acids.

This clone appeared a single time. The chain has TRBV5-1 and TRBJ2-1; 12 bases fit TRBD2. The CDR3 consists of 19 residues. CDR1 is SGHRS, CDR2 YFSETQ, per germline. With V trimmed by 3 bases and J by 3 bases, 13 bases remained unmatched. The CDR3 bases are TGCGCCAGCAGCTACTATGGGCGACTAGCGGGGGCCCACTACAATGAGCAGTTCTTC. This sequence encodes CASSYYGRLAGAHYNEQFF.

The CDR3, as DNA: TGTGCCAGCAGTTATTTGTTTGGAGGGCCTAACTATGGCTACACCTTC. Amino acids: CASSYLFGGPNYGYTF. The V gene is TRBV6-2 or TRBV6-3, the J gene TRBJ1-2, with no clear D. The length of the CDR3 is 16 residues. Trimming shortened V by 3 bases and J by 0 bases, and 14 bases separated the two germline ends. Germline V gene sequence: CDR1 MNHEY, CDR2 SVGEGT.

The sample holds one count of this clone. The V gene is TRBV6-2 or TRBV6-3, the J gene TRBJ2-7, with 10 bases that match TRBD2. Germline values: CDR1 MNHEY, CDR2 SVGEGT. The CDR3 contains 16 residues. V shed 5 bases, J shed 0 bases, and the junction held 7 bases outside the gene matches. The CDR3: CASSSLAGASSYEQYF. The CDR3 DNA reads TGTGCCAGCAGTAGCCTAGCGGGGGCTAGCTCCTACGAGCAGTACTTC.

The chain joins TRBV14 to TRBJ1-2; 7 bases are a match to TRBD1. The CDR3 runs to 15 residues. V shed 4 bases, J shed 8 bases, and the junction held 13 bases outside the gene matches. Germline-derived CDR1 and CDR2 are SGHDN and FVKESK. In DNA form, the CDR3 reads TGTGCCAGCAGCCGCCGCACAGGGGCCCTCGAAGGCTACACCTTC. It specifies CASSRRTGALEGYTF.

A few counts support this clone. The chain is built from TRBV24-1 and TRBJ1-2, with unresolved D. V lost 4 bases and J lost 7, with 6 bases in between. Per germline, CDR1 KGHDR and CDR2 SFDVKD. CDR3 size: 11 residues. The CDR3 loop reads CATSEAGGYTF. The CDR3 coding sequence is TGTGCCACCAGTGAGGCGGGTGGCTACACCTTC.

This chain connects TRBV14 to TRBJ1-2; D may be TRBD1 (5 bases). The germline V gene encodes CDR1 SGHDN and CDR2 FVKESK. Deletions cut 0 bases from V and 4 bases from J, with 12 bases between. CDR3 length: 15 residues. CDR3 sequence: CASSQETGGVYGYTF. DNA of the CDR3: TGTGCCAGCAGCCAAGAAACAGGTGGAGTCTATGGCTACACCTTC.